The following is a TCR beta chain sequence with its context. This sample was included in a study of shared clonotypes between healthy human individuals. Across the whole study: Donors had three CD4 naive, three CD4 memory, two CD8 naive and one CD8 memory plate apiece.

This CDR3 spans 16 amino acids. Trimming removed 4 bases at V and 0 bases at J, with 13 bases between. Looked up from germline, CDR1 is MNHEY and CDR2 is SMNVEV (reference sequence). Healthy and HIV-negative, the adult donors had no recent acute infections or vaccinations. Genomic DNA belonging to each subset was distributed in equal measure over several immunoSEQ plates. Only in-frame clones appear in the TCRdb table, and some are missing; sequencing was by immunoSEQ multiplex PCR. The table shows fewer than 350,000 clones, with around nine tenths occurring only once. The source material was memory CD8+ T cells sorted from blood. The subset here: CD45RO+ cells pooled with CCR7-negative TemRA cells. This clonotype was obtained from a man aged 18 to 29 in good health. The genes are TRBV27 and TRBJ2-1; D gene uncertain. The CDR3 DNA reads as TGTGCCAGCAGTTCGAGACTCTCCACCTCCTACAATGAGCAGTTCTTC. This gives the protein CASSSRLSTSYNEQFF.